A selection of T cell receptor beta chains follows, all from one sample in a study of shared T cell receptors in the human thymus. Assay used: immunoSEQ multiplex PCR; TCRdb lists only in-frame clones, some missing. Among 550,000 to 800,000 clones listed, roughly 85% were seen once. These data were likewise used in another study, on human thymus T cells.

Sequences were obtained from thymocytes. The receptors were sampled from a girl less than two years old with a congenital heart defect. CDR3s include the opening cysteine and the closing phenylalanine or tryptophan. The D gene is left open where the match is weak. Size tells how often a clone was seen (once, few, many) or the class of an expanded clone, and some rows leave it out.

D gene	V gene	clone size	J gene	CDR3 DNA	CDR3 protein
TRBD2	TRBV11-2	-	TRBJ2-7	TGTGCCAGCAGCTTAGGTTCTGGGAGGGACGCGCGGGTCGAGCAGTACTTC	CASSLGSGRDARVEQYF
TRBD1	TRBV2	-	TRBJ1-5	TGTGCCAGCAGGACAACAGGGGGCACTCAGCCCCAGCATTTT	CASRTTGGTQPQHF
-	TRBV6-5	-	TRBJ1-3	TGTGCCAGCAGTTACTTCGGTAGTCACACCATATATTTT	CASSYFGSHTIYF
TRBD1	TRBV19	-	TRBJ1-5	TGTGCCAGTAGTATTGACGGGACAGGGGGTAATCAGCCCCAGCATTTT	CASSIDGTGGNQPQHF
-	TRBV6-5	-	TRBJ1-4	TGTGCCAGCAGTTACACCCCCGGGGGGGGTAATGAAAAACTGTTTTTT	CASSYTPGGGNEKLFF
TRBD2	TRBV4-2	-	TRBJ2-3	TGTGCCAGCAGCCCCCGGGTGGGGCTAGCGGGGAGAACTCCCTACCCAGATACGCAGTATTTT	CASSPRVGLAGRTPYPDTQYF
-	TRBV18	-	TRBJ2-4	TGTGCCAGCTCATCCAACCCCCCAAGATACTATAGCCACAAAAACATTCAGTACTTC	CASSSNPPRYYSHKNIQYF
-	TRBV19	-	TRBJ1-2	TGTGCCAGTAGCACTTCAGGGGCCTATGGCTACACCTTC	CASSTSGAYGYTF
TRBD2	TRBV5-4	-	TRBJ2-7	TGTGCCAGCAGCTTGGCCCCTAGCGGGGGGAACGAGCAGTACTTC	CASSLAPSGGNEQYF
TRBD1	TRBV5-1	few	TRBJ1-1	TGCGCCAGCAGCTTGGAACCCGACAGGGCTCTCGCTCCTAGCATCGTAGGCACTGAAGCTTTCTTT	CASSLEPDRALAPSIVGTEAFF
-	TRBV2	-	TRBJ2-5	TGTGCCAGCCCCCCCGCAGTCTCATCCCAAGAGACCCAGTACTTC	CASPPAVSSQETQYF
-	TRBV2	few	TRBJ1-2	TGTGCCAGCAGCCGCGACTACTATGGCTACACCTTC	CASSRDYYGYTF
TRBD2	TRBV5-4	-	TRBJ2-5	TGTGCCAGCAGCTTAACGCGGGGGGACCTCCAAGAGACCCAGTACTTC	CASSLTRGDLQETQYF
TRBD2	TRBV7-2	-	TRBJ2-3	TGTGCCAGCAGCCGTCGGTGGGACGGGGGGGCAGATACGCAGTATTTT	CASSRRWDGGADTQYF
TRBD2	TRBV28	-	TRBJ2-7	TGTGCCAGCAGTTCCGCCACTAGCGGTTATTCCTACGAGCAGTACTTC	CASSSATSGYSYEQYF
-	TRBV4-1	-	TRBJ2-7	TGCGCCAGCAGCCAAGTTCTCTCAGGAAACGAGCAGTACTTC	CASSQVLSGNEQYF
-	TRBV6-6	-	TRBJ1-2	TGTGCCAGCAGTTACTCGATTGCAGGTCCCGTCTATGGCTACACCTTC	CASSYSIAGPVYGYTF
TRBD2	TRBV30	-	TRBJ2-1	TGTGCCTGGAACCAGGGACTAGCGGGGAATGAGCAGTTCTTC	CAWNQGLAGNEQFF
TRBD1	TRBV15	-	TRBJ1-1	TGTGCCACCAGCAGGTACGCGACAGGGGGCGTAGTGGACACTGAAGCTTTCTTT	CATSRYATGGVVDTEAFF
TRBD2	TRBV7-2	-	TRBJ2-3	TGTGCCAGCAGCTTCGATTTGACTAGCGGGGGCACAGATACGCAGTATTTT	CASSFDLTSGGTDTQYF
TRBD2	TRBV6-5	-	TRBJ2-1	TGTGCCAGCCAGACTAGCGGGGGCCACAATGAGCAGTTCTTC	CASQTSGGHNEQFF
-	TRBV6-1	-	TRBJ2-1	TGTGCCAGCATGGAGGGGAGGGGGTCCTACAATGAGCAGTTCTTC	CASMEGRGSYNEQFF
TRBD1	TRBV6-6	few	TRBJ2-7	TGTGCCAGCAGTTACCTCGACCCGACAGGGCTCGAGCAGTACTTC	CASSYLDPTGLEQYF